The 20 T cell receptor beta chains listed next were all sequenced from one sample in a study of vaccination effects on CD4 cells after COVID-19. Antigen-specific CD4+ T cells expanded by the ViraFEST assay with viral peptide pools were then sequenced. After roughly 9 days in culture, the CD4+ T cells were isolated. The vaccine recipients had no prior SARS-CoV-2 infection, with negative nucleocapsid antibodies. TCRdb's table, derived via immunoSEQ multiplex PCR, lists solely in-frame clones and lacks some. The data show under 70,000 clones, over 70% seen once. No antigens are known for them. Specimen: CD4+ T cells from PBMCs cultured with HCoV-OC43 spike peptides, collected before COVID-19 vaccination. Subset denoted: HCoV-OC43 spike overlapping peptide pool stimulation. Receptor source: a human donor who received a COVID-19 vaccine.

The V call is TRBV12-5, the J call TRBJ2-5, with D maybe TRBD1 (6 bases). This CDR3 has 16 residues. The germline V gene has CDR1 LGHNT and CDR2 FRNRAP. Trimming took 6 bases from V and 1 from J, leaving 18 bases between them. The CDR3 sequence is CASGPPGDWGQETQYF. The CDR3 DNA reads as TGTGCTAGTGGGCCCCCAGGGGATTGGGGCCAAGAGACCCAGTACTTC.

The genes are TRBV7-9 and TRBJ2-4, with 10 bases lining up with TRBD1. CDR1 and CDR2 from the germline V gene are SEHNR and FQNEAQ (reference sequence). Trimming cost V 8 bases and J 9 bases; bases outside gene matches: 13. CDR3 length equals 15 residues. The CDR3 region has the DNA TGTGCCAGCCGAGCCGGGACAGGGGCCCCCGGCATTCAGTACTTC. It is translated as CASRAGTGAPGIQYF.

This chain uses TRBV12-3 or TRBV12-4 with TRBJ2-7; 7 bases align to TRBD2. V gave up 3 bases and J gave up 6 bases; unmatched junction bases: 2. CDR3 length equals 12 residues. The CDR3 bases are TGTGCCAGCAGTTTGGGAGGGGTCGAGCAGTACGTC. It yields the protein CASSLGGVEQYV.

The chain uses TRBV1 and TRBJ2-4; TRBD1 is the table's D call, not checked against the DNA. TRBV1 is reported as a pseudogene. CDR3 size: 17 residues. Here the CDR3 reads CTSSQRKRDRERGIQYF. The CDR3 DNA follows: TGCACCAGCAGCCAGAGAAAAAGGGACAGGGAAAGGGGGATTCAGTACTTC.

Notes on this clone: Other DNA sequences in the same sample also yield this CDR3. J is TRBJ1-2 and V is TRBV3-1 (or the pseudogene TRBV3-2); D call uncertain. This CDR3 contains 12 residues. V was clipped by 3 bases and J by 3 bases, with 5 bases between them. CDR1 LGHDT and CDR2 YNNKEL come from the germline V gene (reference sequence). The CDR3: CASSQSDYGYTF. The CDR3 DNA reads TGTGCCAGCAGCCAGTCAGACTATGGCTACACCTTC.

A few counts support this clone. J is TRBJ1-6 and V is TRBV6-4, with TRBD1 matching 7 bases. CDR3 length: 14 residues. The germline V gene encodes CDR1 MRHNA and CDR2 SNTAGT. V lost 3 bases, J lost 14 bases, and 10 bases stayed unmatched. Written as DNA, the CDR3 is TGTGCCAGCAGTGATCGACAGGGAAGGGGATCCCTCCACTTT. This encodes CASSDRQGRGSLHF.

This clone appeared a single time. The chain couples TRBV5-1 to TRBJ1-2; D unclear. Germline CDR1 is SGHRS and CDR2 is YFSETQ. This CDR3 spans 14 amino acids. With 0 bases removed from V and 2 bases from J, the gap between germline ends came to 8 bases. This CDR3 reads CASSLGGINYGYTF. CDR3 nucleotide sequence: TGCGCCAGCAGCTTGGGGGGTATAAACTATGGCTACACCTTC.

The chain employs TRBV19 and TRBJ2-7, with TRBD2 matching 12 bases. Germline trimming cut 3 bases from V and 5 bases from J; bases unmatched to any gene: 8. Per the germline V gene, CDR1 is LNHDA and CDR2 is SQIVND (reference sequence). The CDR3 covers 16 residues. The CDR3 DNA reads as TGTGCCAGTAGTATGGCACTAGCGGGGGGCGTCCACGAGCAGTACGTC. This sequence encodes CASSMALAGGVHEQYV.

This rearrangement joins TRBV24-1 to TRBJ1-6, with D possibly TRBD1 on 6 matching bases. With 7 bases removed from V and 7 bases from J, the gap between germline ends came to 13 bases. Germline CDR1 and CDR2: KGHDR and SFDVKD. The CDR3 length is 14 residues. The CDR3 DNA sequence: TGTGCCACCAGAGCCCGGGACACCAATTCACCCCTCCACTTT. The encoded protein is CATRARDTNSPLHF.

The chain carries TRBV14 and TRBJ2-3, with TRBD2 matching over 7 bases. The germline V gene has CDR1 SGHDN and CDR2 FVKESK. CDR3 length: 16 residues. Unmatched junction bases numbered 7, after V lost 4 bases and J lost 0 bases. CDR3 sequence (DNA): TGTGCCAGCAGCCTCGGGCGGGGGACGAGCACAGATACGCAGTATTTT. This codes for CASSLGRGTSTDTQYF.

V is TRBV30 and J is TRBJ2-5; D is perhaps TRBD2 (5 bases). This CDR3 region has 11 residues. Trimming took 3 bases from V and 14 from J, leaving 16 bases between them. The germline CDR1 and CDR2 sequences are GTSNPN and SVGIG (reference sequence). In DNA form, the CDR3 reads TGTGCCTGGAGCCTAAATCCCGGACTTTACTTC. As protein: CAWSLNPGLYF.

The V call is TRBV24-1, the J call TRBJ2-1; 8 bases align to TRBD1. There are 15 residues in the CDR3. V shed 4 bases, J shed 6 bases, and the junction held 7 bases outside the gene matches. The germline V gene has CDR1 KGHDR and CDR2 SFDVKD. CDR3 residues: CATSDTGTGINEQFF. DNA of the CDR3: TGTGCCACCAGTGACACCGGGACAGGCATCAATGAGCAGTTCTTC.

The table lists this clone with a count of one. The chain joins TRBV5-1 to TRBJ1-3; 8 bases align to TRBD1. This CDR3 has 15 residues. With 0 bases clipped from V and 2 bases from J, the junction kept 1 base outside the gene matches. Per the germline V gene, CDR1 is SGHRS and CDR2 is YFSETQ. This chain's CDR3 is CASSLATGAGNTIYF. For the CDR3, the DNA is TGCGCCAGCAGCTTGGCGACAGGGGCTGGAAACACCATATATTTT.

The chain combines TRBV14 with TRBJ1-4; D gene uncertain. The germline V and J ends were trimmed by 10 bases and 5 bases, with 14 bases remaining between them. CDR1 is SGHDN and CDR2 is FVKESK in the germline V gene. The CDR3 sequence is 13 residues long. The CDR3 DNA follows: TGTGCCACGAGGAGAGATGTAAATGAAAAACTGTTTTTT. It is translated as CATRRDVNEKLFF.

V gene TRBV6-5 combines with J gene TRBJ1-1; tentative D call: TRBD1 (5 bases). CDR1 and CDR2 from the germline V gene are MNHEY and SVGAGI. Trimming cost V 6 bases and J 4 bases, with 12 bases left between them. This CDR3 is built from 13 residues. The CDR3 bases are TGTGCCAGCAGAGACCAGGGTAGCACTGAAGCTTTCTTT. The encoded protein is CASRDQGSTEAFF.

The chain couples TRBV6-1 to TRBJ1-3; TRBD1 is a possible D gene (6 bases). Trimming shortened V by 4 bases and J by 0 bases, and 13 bases separated the two germline ends. CDR3 length: 16 amino acids. The V gene's germline CDR1 is MNHNS and CDR2 SASEGT. The CDR3 bases are TGTGCCAGCAGTGTCCCAGGGGTTTACTCTGGAAACACCATATATTTT. Translation: CASSVPGVYSGNTIYF.

This clone occurred a few times. The chain joins TRBV5-1 to TRBJ1-2; no firm D call. With 1 base removed from V and 7 bases from J, the gap between germline ends came to 11 bases. Germline assignment: CDR1 SGHRS and CDR2 YFSETQ. The CDR3 totals 13 residues. This chain's CDR3 is CASSLIGVGGYTF. In DNA form, the CDR3 reads TGCGCCAGCAGCTTGATAGGTGTGGGTGGCTACACCTTC.

The chain carries TRBV5-1 and TRBJ2-5, with 9 bases aligning to TRBD1. Germline CDR1 and CDR2: SGHRS and YFSETQ. The CDR3 runs 15 residues. J was trimmed by 2 bases and V by 0 bases; bases with no gene match: 2. The CDR3 nucleotides read TGCGCCAGCAGCTTGGCGACAGGGGGGCAAGAGACCCAGTACTTC. Translated: CASSLATGGQETQYF.

The chain joins TRBV29-1 to TRBJ1-2; D unclear. The CDR3 is 14 amino acids. CDR1 and CDR2 from the germline V gene are SQVTM and ANQGSEA. The germline V and J ends were trimmed by 0 bases and 4 bases, with 12 bases remaining between them. The CDR3 DNA is TGCAGCGTTGAAGATCGGTCCGGTACCTATGGCTACACCTTC. Its protein product is CSVEDRSGTYGYTF.

This rearrangement joins TRBV19 to TRBJ2-2; 8 bases agree with TRBD2. V was clipped by 1 base and J by 6 bases; unmatched bases: 4. The CDR3 is made up of 15 amino acids. Looked up from germline, CDR1 is LNHDA and CDR2 is SQIVND (reference sequence). The CDR3: CASSIGSGGPGELFF. The CDR3 DNA is TGTGCCAGTAGTATAGGTTCGGGGGGGCCCGGGGAGCTGTTTTTT. The full variable domain, in which reference TRBV19 and TRBJ2-2 provide the parts outside the CDR3, is DGGITQSPKYLFRKEGQNVTLSCEQNLNHDAMYWYRQDPGQGLRLIYYSQIVNDFQKGDIAEGYSVSREKKESFPLTVTSAQKNPTAFYLCASSIGSGGPGELFFGEGSRLTVL.